This TCR beta chain originates from a study of PD-1 blockade in classical Hodgkin lymphoma (dated by TCRdb to 2019 to 2021). Background on the whole study: Nivolumab dosing was 3 mg/kg intravenously every 2 weeks, continuing until either disease progression or unacceptable toxicity. The study used CyTOF and TCR beta sequencing to define a peripheral blood immune signature of response to PD-1 blockade in classical Hodgkin lymphoma. The investigation overall reported the following: Baseline TCR diversity was reported to be lower in newly diagnosed patients than in healthy donors, and even lower in relapsed/refractory patients. Lower diversity was seen in patients whose nivolumab began less than 1 year after ASCT, and these patients were left out of later analyses so that immune reconstitution would not confound the results. The study was limited to a single clinical trial cohort, and causes of repertoire differences, possibly disease activity or prior therapy, remained undefined. Trial patients with a complete response had baseline diversity similar to that of newly diagnosed patients, while partial responders and progressors had significantly lower diversity. A significant rise by C4D1 was seen in CD4+ but not CD8+ TCR diversity (p=0.0027 vs p=0.16), with the rise being most apparent in complete responders (p=0.02).

CDR1 and CDR2 are read off the germline V gene as SGHRS and YFSETQ. The CDR3 spans 17 residues, from the cysteine through the phenylalanine. The only DNA kept is the CDR3, 51 bases in frame from the first base. V drops 0 bases and J drops 1 base, leaving 16 bases in between. The sample's time point, from its label and the paper: cycle 2 day 1 (C2D1) of nivolumab. Relapse after autologous stem cell transplantation had occurred in all trial patients, and cohorts A, B and C were distinguished by prior brentuximab vedotin exposure. The trial cohort comprised some 60 patients with relapsed/refractory classical Hodgkin lymphoma whose best overall responses were complete response, partial response or progressive disease. Trial patients were treated with single-agent nivolumab in the multi-cohort phase II CheckMate 205 trial. An independent review committee assessed best overall response using the 2007 International Working Group response criteria. Trial PBMCs were obtained immediately prior to nivolumab initiation (C1D1) and on therapy at cycle 2 day 1 and cycle 4 day 1. Peripheral blood was collected in 8 mL Vacutainer Cell Preparation Tubes, from which PBMCs were isolated by centrifugation and then cryopreserved.

Genomic DNA was extracted with the Qiagen DNeasy kit from unsorted PBMCs and from negatively selected CD4+ and CD8+ fractions. TCR beta CDR3 regions were subjected to amplification by immunoSEQ multiplex PCR with primers that anneal to V and J segments. Amplification bias was minimized using a synthetic immune receptor repertoire, and residual bias was removed computationally after sequencing. The study's processing was this. Repertoire diversity was quantified as the Shannon entropy index using custom Python scripts. Unsorted, CD4+ and CD8+ repertoires were analyzed separately, except for combined analyses in which CD4+ and CD8+ sequences were merged in silico. Clonal expansion was defined as at least a 2-fold frequency increase after treatment relative to C1D1, with a pseudocount of 0.5 for undetected baseline clones. Clones with 0 or 1 copy at C1D1 were classified as singleton clones, and clones with 2 or more copies were classified as non-singleton clones. By matching protein sequences in sorted samples from the same patient, clones expanded in unsorted samples were annotated as CD4+, CD8+ or unknown. Wilcoxon tests on paired samples were used to test diversity changes from C1D1 to C4D1. TCRdb carries this immuneACCESS record with in-frame sequences only. Its versions omit some clonotypes, under half of them owing to an unresolved V gene in the studies checked, with the rest unexplained. V, J and clone size derive from that table, while D and trimming were established from the DNA sequence. Within this sample are 50,000 to 65,000 clones, with approximately 90% of them counted one time only. The ten most abundant clones make up roughly 5.4% of the sample.

For this clone: It has no known antigen specificity. Base qualities were left out, and no much larger clone turns up one base away.

Specimen: peripheral blood mononuclear cells (PBMCs), collected before the second cycle of nivolumab. The V and J segments used are TRBV5-1 and TRBJ1-2; TRBD1 might be the D gene, on 6 matching bases. The source of this sequence is a human donor with classical Hodgkin lymphoma. The DNA sequence reads TGCGCCAGCAGCTTGGTGGGGGCAAGGAACCTTAACTATGGCTACACCTTC. Its protein is CASSLVGARNLNYGYTF.